This T cell receptor (beta chain) came from a study of blood T cell repertoires in COVID-19 (dated by TCRdb to between 2020 and 2021). For context, the study as a whole: The collaborator samples originated in the United States, Italy and Spain and spanned the acute and convalescent phases of COVID-19. The material from the prospective study consisted of cDNA or gDNA derived from T cells, B-cell-depleted T cells, or PBMCs. Subjects who had been exposed to COVID-19, were actively infected with it, or had recovered from it provided the deeply sampled blood TCRbeta repertoires that made up the dataset. The repertoires were released in a freely available public database intended as a resource for research on the immune response to SARS-CoV-2. The samples were drawn from the first 160 participants of the ongoing ImmuneRACE study and from over 950 subjects provided by 6 global collaborators. Nearly every sample came with metadata listing a de-identified subject ID, COVID-19 status, age in years and sex. Where available, HLA class I and class II types were taken from metadata supplied by the sample provider and were not determined by assay-based typing.

Concerning this clone itself: What this receptor recognizes is not known. No base-level quality is on record; no much larger clone is a single base apart.

The immunoSEQ Assay, a bias-controlled multiplex PCR, was used to amplify TCRbeta CDR3 regions from genomic DNA. For the original study's pipeline: The number of nucleated cells in each sample was estimated from the amplification of reference gene primers within the assay. Sequence reads were collapsed and filtered to measure the absolute abundance of every unique TCRbeta CDR3 rearrangement. Productive Simpson clonality was computed per sample as the square root of Simpson's diversity index over productive rearrangements. Not all clones reach the TCRdb copy of this immuneACCESS table, which keeps in-frame sequences only. Checked studies attribute under half of the gap to unresolved V genes and leave the rest unexplained. The DNA gave D and trimming, while V, J and clone size come from that table. This sample holds roughly 38,000 clones; about three quarters were observed only once. 1.5% to 2% of the sample lies in the top ten.

The study at large found these results: The amount of clinical and demographic metadata varied by source and participant and was provided uncurated.

In the germline V gene (reference sequence), CDR1 corresponds to LNHDA and CDR2 to SQIVND. Counted from cysteine to phenylalanine, this CDR3 has 15 amino acids. Of the read, only the CDR3 DNA is kept; its 45 bases are in frame from base 1. V ends up 7 bases short and J 4 bases short, with an unmatched junction base count of 10. Collaborating institutions collected whole blood in K2EDTA tubes following their own protocols. For TCRbeta analysis, collaborators shipped samples as frozen whole blood, isolated PBMCs, or DNA extracted from either of those sample types. Sequenced sample: peripheral blood. The origin of this receptor is a man aged 55 to 69 with active COVID-19. The chain uses TRBV19 and TRBJ1-5; TRBD1 lines up with 7 middle nucleotides. The DNA sequence is as follows: TGTGCCAGTACTTCGACCGGGACAGCTAATCAGCCCCAGCATTTT. Its protein reads: CASTSTGTANQPQHF.